This T cell receptor (beta chain) was captured by sequencing in a study of T-cell reconstitution after alpha-beta-depleted transplantation in children. The CDR3 length is 13 residues. V was pared by 4 bases and J by 7 bases, with 11 bases between. The germline CDR1 and CDR2 sequences are SGHNT and YYREEE (reference sequence). Unique molecular identifiers were incorporated when the TCRbeta library was constructed. TCRdb independently ran MiXCR on the PCR reads; one entry per CDR3 protein. The data show 200,000 to 250,000 distinct CDR3 sequences, about a tenth seen once. This clonotype came up many times. What it binds is not known. Notes on the study in general: TCRbeta diversity was high at day 60 in some patients (a result of surviving recipient T cells and thymic progenitors). Once a year had passed after transplant, T-cell counts and diversity came mostly from newly produced T cells.

The TCR originated in a child less than two years old with acute myeloid leukemia, due to receive a stem cell transplant. The chain is built from TRBV5-4 and TRBJ2-2; D is ambiguous. Material: PBMCs, obtained before TCRalphabeta/CD19-depleted stem cell transplant. The CDR3 nucleotides are TGTGCCAGCAGCACATGGGAAAGCGGGGAGCTGTTTTTT. As protein: CASSTWESGELFF.